The 7 T cell receptor beta chains given below trace back to one sample, sequenced in a study of blood T cell repertoires in COVID-19. The table came from immunoSEQ multiplex PCR; TCRdb's copy has only in-frame clones and leaves some out. The sample contains about 340,000 clones, around 88% of which appear only once. Sequenced: peripheral blood. The origin of the receptors is a man in his thirties or forties with active or convalescent COVID-19.

The chain uses TRBV28 and TRBJ2-5; no reliable D call. Germline V gene data show CDR1 as MDHEN and CDR2 as SYDVKM. The CDR3 spans 12 residues. V lost 4 bases to trimming and J lost 4 bases, with 7 bases between them. The CDR3 reads CASSSGSETQYF. The CDR3 region has the DNA TGTGCCAGCAGTTCCGGGTCAGAGACCCAGTACTTC.

The V and J genes are TRBV14 and TRBJ2-5; the match to TRBD2 covers 10 bases. Trimming removed 6 bases from V and 1 base from J; junction bases left unmatched: 14. The CDR3 spans 18 residues. Germline V lookup: CDR1 SGHDN, CDR2 FVKESK. CDR3: CASSPIGLAVLCQETQYF. CDR3 sequence (DNA): TGTGCCAGCAGTCCGATCGGACTAGCGGTCTTATGCCAAGAGACCCAGTACTTC. The full variable domain, its missing parts supplied by reference TRBV14 and TRBJ2-5, is EAGVTQFPSHSVIEKGQTVTLRCDPISGHDNLYWYRRVMGKEIKFLLHFVKESKQDESGMPNNRFLAERTGGTYSTLKVQPAELEDSGVYFCASSPIGLAVLCQETQYFGPGTRLLVL.

In this sample, this clone turned up a few times. The chain is built from TRBV7-2 and TRBJ2-5; a weak D match, TRBD2 (6 bases). Germline assignment: CDR1 SGHTA and CDR2 FQGNSA. The ends were cut back, 5 bases at V and 4 bases at J, with 17 bases in the middle. The CDR3 has 15 amino acids. The CDR3 DNA reads TGTGCCAGCAGCGACCCAATCCAGGGAGGAGAGACCCAGTACTTC. Protein sequence: CASSDPIQGGETQYF.

The chain joins TRBV7-9 to TRBJ1-2, with a tentative D call TRBD1 (6 bases). CDR3 length: 12 amino acids. Deletions cut 5 bases from V and 4 bases from J, with 8 bases between. CDR1 is SEHNR and CDR2 is FQNEAQ in the germline V gene (reference sequence). CDR3 in amino acids: CASSPGVYGYTF. As DNA, the CDR3 is TGTGCCAGCAGCCCAGGGGTCTATGGCTACACCTTC.

The chain uses TRBV19 and TRBJ2-3, with D uncertain. V lost 6 bases and J lost 6, with 10 bases in between. The CDR3 is 12 amino acids. Germline V lookup: CDR1 LNHDA, CDR2 SQIVND (reference sequence). The CDR3 loop reads CASSPSRDTQYF. The CDR3, as DNA: TGTGCCAGTAGCCCGTCCCGTGATACGCAGTATTTT.

The chain carries TRBV27 and TRBJ1-2, with TRBD1 matching 7 bases. The germline V gene encodes CDR1 MNHEY and CDR2 SMNVEV (reference sequence). J was trimmed by 4 bases and V by 4 bases; bases with no gene match: 3. The CDR3 has 13 residues. CDR3 residues: CASSSQGRYGYTF. The CDR3 DNA reads TGTGCCAGCAGTTCACAGGGGCGCTATGGCTACACCTTC.

This clone has a count of ten or more. V and J are TRBV7-9 and TRBJ2-3; possible D gene TRBD2, 7 bases. There are 14 residues in the CDR3. Per germline, CDR1 SEHNR and CDR2 FQNEAQ (reference sequence). Trimming pared 5 bases from V and 2 bases from J, leaving 11 bases between. CDR3 amino acids: CASSTGGYTDTQYF. CDR3 nucleotides: TGTGCCAGCAGCACGGGGGGCTACACAGATACGCAGTATTTT.